This T cell receptor beta chain was captured in a study of neurological immune-mediated disorders. This clonotype was detected ten times or more. Documented time point: longitudinal time-point 3. From the 5' RACE reads, TCRdb called clonotypes with MiXCR, one entry per CDR3 protein. Of roughly 100,000 distinct CDR3 sequences listed, 9.5% to 14% were seen once; the top ten hold 2.5% to 4%. V lost 1 base and J lost 5, with 13 bases in between. The CDR3 covers 15 residues. CDR1 SGHKS and CDR2 YYEKEE come from the germline V gene (reference sequence). The sequence came from a female donor with HTLV-1-associated myelopathy (HAM/TSP). The specimen sequenced was PBMCs. The chain carries TRBV5-5 and TRBJ2-1, with TRBD2 as a possible D gene (5 bases). The CDR3 here is CASSLLASMDNEQFF. CDR3 DNA sequence: TGTGCCAGCAGCTTGTTGGCTAGCATGGACAATGAGCAGTTCTTC.